This T cell receptor (beta chain) was obtained from a study of human T cells and chemical hapten exposure (dated by TCRdb to the early 2020s). With respect to the entire study: For sensitization, 2% DPC in acetone was applied to a roughly 2 cm by roughly 2 cm area of upper inner arm skin. Throughout the study period of around 24 weeks, patients also received therapeutic DPC doses to the scalp every week. Patch testing was performed on the upper back with Finn chambers containing 0.01% DPC, and the patch tests were scored after 6 days according to International Contact Dermatitis Research Group standards. Most of the patients in the cohort were female, and the cohort covered alopecia areata with under or over 50% scalp involvement, alopecia totalis and alopecia universalis. The libraries were sequenced as a pool, and the TCR yield per sample differed mostly because of small variations in library volumes within the pool. In alopecia patients, the study followed how the peripheral blood TCR repertoire changed in vivo over primary and secondary sensitization to diphenylcyclopropenone (DPC), a hapten. Blood samples were taken from patients before sensitization (week 0) and at 2, 6 and about 24 weeks after DPC sensitization. About 29 alopecia patients gave blood for TCR sequencing at one to four time points (pre-sensitization, 2, 6 and 24 weeks).

Libraries were prepared through RACE. The sample was run on a NextSeq 500. During library preparation, unique molecular identifiers were attached to individual cDNA molecules so that TCRs could be counted quantitatively and reproducibly. Both TCR alpha and TCR beta chains were sequenced from each blood RNA sample. Per the source publication's procedure: Samples had a median of about 96,000 TCRs, with a range from roughly 23,224 to 750,000. The Decombinator software suite was used to annotate V, J and CDR3 in the TCR reads. For the PS versus PT1 abundance plots, all samples were subsampled to the same number of TCRs (28,000). TCRs were defined as expanded if absent before sensitization and observed at least eight times at the 2-week time point. In-frame beta chains were kept once TCRdb had trimmed the public reads at Q25 with fastp and called clones with MiXCR. Here each entry gathers all rows of one CDR3 protein and keeps the most common genes and DNA. These V and J calls originate from TCRdb's pipeline instead of the authors' own analysis. The sample table holds about 380,000 distinct CDR3 sequences, of which about 5.1% were seen once. The ten largest make up 2.5% to 3% of the sample.

There are many counts of this clonotype. What this receptor recognizes is not known. One base away there is no much larger clone; base qualities are not given. Overall results and qualifications from the work: Because every patient had alopecia, a presumed autoimmune disease, the patients' immune response might differ from that of healthy individuals. DPC sensitization did not change the number of TCRs with a frequency above 1 in 1000, and there was no evidence of changes in global repertoire structure. Significantly more large CDR3 similarity clusters were formed by expanded TCRs than by pre-sensitization or healthy control sets, consistent with antigen-driven responses. Patch test score was positively correlated with the number of PT1 expanded TCRs, with significance at thresholds 8, 16 and 32 but not at 4. Repeated subsampling changed both the strength of the expansion versus patch-test correlation and the threshold at which that correlation became significant.

The time point label on this specimen signifies: pre-sensitization, week 0. The sample's treatment or condition label is to be understood as: therapeutic diphenylcyclopropenone sensitization with weekly scalp DPC. At each patch-test visit, blood was drawn before the patch test was applied. To be eligible, patients had to be aged 18 to 70, diagnosed with alopecia and judged suitable for DPC therapy, while pregnant patients were excluded. Unfractionated whole blood was collected in Tempus Blood RNA tubes, and total RNA was extracted from that blood. This receptor was obtained from a woman between 45 and 65 years old with alopecia areata. Some clones in this sample may be carry-over from other donors' samples. Sequenced here: whole blood, sampled in connection with sensitization to the hapten diphenylcyclopropenone (DPC).

The CDR3 amino acid sequence is: CASSLNYQTDTQYF. The nucleotide sequence is TGCGCCAGCAGCTTGAACTACCAGACAGATACGCAGTATTTT. This chain joins TRBV5-1 to TRBJ2-3; too little of a D gene remains to name it. According to the germline V gene, CDR1 reads SGHRS and CDR2 reads YFSETQ. V lost 1 base and J lost 3 bases; the stretch between them is 9 bases long. The CDR3 goes from the cysteine to the phenylalanine over 14 residues. Kept here is only the CDR3 DNA, which spans 42 bases and is read in frame from base 1. Outside the CDR3, residues come from the reference TRBV5-1 and TRBJ2-3 proteins, so the full variable domain is: KAGVTQTPRYLIKTRGQQVTLSCSPISGHRSVSWYQQTPGQGLQFLFEYFSETQRNKGNFPGRFSGRQFSNSRSEMNVSTLELGDSALYLCASSLNYQTDTQYFGPGTRLTVL.